This section outlines one TCR beta chain sequence together with its context. The data were obtained in a study of blood T cell repertoires in COVID-19. The data were produced by immunoSEQ multiplex PCR, yet TCRdb's version contains in-frame clones alone and is incomplete. The sample contains roughly 300,000 clones, 87% of which appear only once. The CDR3 extends over 16 amino acids. With V trimmed by 0 bases and J by 5 bases, 4 bases remained unmatched. Per the germline V gene, CDR1 is SGDLS and CDR2 is YYNGEE. The sequence was collected from a woman in her twenties or thirties who had recovered from COVID-19. Material for sequencing was PBMCs or T cells enriched from blood (not recorded which). The rearrangement uses TRBV9 and TRBJ2-2; 10 bases align to TRBD2. Here the CDR3 DNA reads TGTGCCAGCAGCGTAGACCAGCGGGGGGGAACCGGGGAGCTGTTTTTT. Amino acids: CASSVDQRGGTGELFF.